This T cell receptor (beta chain) was identified during a study of T cells after yellow fever vaccination. The study, taken as a whole, reports: A limited proportion of clonotypes was detected within both the CD4 and CD8 compartments.

For TCR, cDNA came from 5'RACE template switching, which added a universal primer site and UMIs. Via MiXCR, TCRdb re-called the 5' RACE reads, giving one row per CDR3 protein. This table holds under 550,000 distinct CDR3 sequences, 21% found once. As regards this clonotype: The antigen remains unidentified.

From germline, CDR1 is MNHNS and CDR2 SASEGT. Deletions cut 3 bases from V and 5 bases from J, with 13 bases between. This CDR3 region has 14 residues. The receptor's source is a man between 18 and 29 years old who received the YFV17D yellow fever vaccine. Sequenced material: PBMCs, taken approximately 20 days after the first yellow fever vaccination. The V gene is TRBV6-1, the J gene TRBJ2-5; possible D gene TRBD1, 7 bases. The CDR3 sequence is CASSEWSGGETQYF. CDR3 DNA sequence: TGTGCCAGCAGTGAGTGGTCAGGGGGGGAGACCCAGTACTTC.